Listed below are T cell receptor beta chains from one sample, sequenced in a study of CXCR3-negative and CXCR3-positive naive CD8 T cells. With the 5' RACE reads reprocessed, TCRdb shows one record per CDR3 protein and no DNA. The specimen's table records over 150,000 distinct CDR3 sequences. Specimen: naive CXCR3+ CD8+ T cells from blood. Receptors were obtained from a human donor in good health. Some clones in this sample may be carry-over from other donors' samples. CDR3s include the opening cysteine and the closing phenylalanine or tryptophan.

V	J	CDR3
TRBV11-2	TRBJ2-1	CASSSVRGGDWNEQFF
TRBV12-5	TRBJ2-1	CASGSRTGRIGEQFF
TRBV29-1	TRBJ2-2	CSVWPDTGELFF
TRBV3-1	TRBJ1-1	CASSPGDRGYTEAFF
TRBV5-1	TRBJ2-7	CASSSTGQPDYEQYF
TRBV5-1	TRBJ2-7	CASSWGYEQYF
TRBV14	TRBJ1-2	CASSPSGAGGYTF
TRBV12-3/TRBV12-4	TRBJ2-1	CASSLDGGSYNEQFF
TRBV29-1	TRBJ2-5	CSAVGQGWQETQYF
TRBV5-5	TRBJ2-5	CASSRTSGHGETQYF
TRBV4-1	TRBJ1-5	CASSQDRGGVQPQHF
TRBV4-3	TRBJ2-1	CASSQEAPGTVNEQFF
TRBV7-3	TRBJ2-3	CASSSDGSTDTQYF
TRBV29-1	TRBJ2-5	CSVEDPQAVETQYF
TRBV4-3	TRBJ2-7	CASSQDWPGGGEQYF
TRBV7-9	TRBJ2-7	CASDSSGETYEQYF
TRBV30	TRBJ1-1	CAWSVSKMREAFF
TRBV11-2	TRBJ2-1	CASSSLAGGLNEQFF
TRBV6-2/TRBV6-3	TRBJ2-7	CASTPAGTGYLAGIYEQYF
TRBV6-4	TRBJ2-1	CASSDSSSAEQFF